This is a list of T cell receptor beta chains from one sample in a study of blood T cell repertoires in COVID-19. This table comes from immunoSEQ multiplex PCR, and its TCRdb copy is limited to in-frame clones, with some not included. The table includes 95,000 to 150,000 clones, roughly 90% detected once. The sequenced sample consisted of peripheral blood. The receptor source for this set is a man aged 40-50 years with acute or convalescent COVID-19. The conserved cysteine and the conserved F or W are not part of the CDR3 here.

v_gene: TRBV2; len: 13; j_gene: TRBJ2-6; CDR3aa: ASSDWSSGANVLT
v_gene: TRBV6-5; len: 10; j_gene: TRBJ1-2; CDR3aa: ASQTAYYGYT
v_gene: TRBV20-1; len: 8; j_gene: TRBJ1-1; CDR3aa: SASRGEAF
v_gene: TRBV29-1; len: 10; j_gene: TRBJ1-1; CDR3aa: SSGTGDAEAF
v_gene: TRBV5-4; len: 11; j_gene: TRBJ2-7; CDR3aa: ASSLASPGEQY
v_gene: TRBV7-8; len: 14; j_gene: TRBJ1-6; CDR3aa: ASSSPLMTDNSPLH
v_gene: TRBV5-4; len: 12; j_gene: TRBJ1-2; CDR3aa: ASSLWALDYGYT
v_gene: TRBV2; len: 12; j_gene: TRBJ1-2; CDR3aa: ASSEGRGWYGYT
v_gene: TRBV5-4; len: 12; j_gene: TRBJ1-1; CDR3aa: ASSLADPIGEAF
v_gene: TRBV27; len: 11; j_gene: TRBJ1-1; CDR3aa: ASRSTEATEAF
v_gene: TRBV5-4; len: 12; j_gene: TRBJ1-5; CDR3aa: ASSLAPGNQPQH
v_gene: TRBV6-5; len: 14; j_gene: TRBJ1-2; CDR3aa: ASSYSRDTANYGYT
v_gene: TRBV12-3/TRBV12-4; len: 11; j_gene: TRBJ1-2; CDR3aa: ASSFGGANGYT
v_gene: TRBV10-3; len: 14; j_gene: TRBJ2-6; CDR3aa: AISAGQSSGANVLT
v_gene: TRBV6-5; len: 13; j_gene: TRBJ1-5; CDR3aa: ASNPAGGADQPQH
v_gene: TRBV5-1; len: 10; j_gene: TRBJ1-2; CDR3aa: ASSQDRDGYT
v_gene: TRBV19; len: 12; j_gene: TRBJ1-1; CDR3aa: ASSSRTAIAEAF
v_gene: TRBV19; len: 13; j_gene: TRBJ1-2; CDR3aa: ASNGAIQFNYGYT
v_gene: TRBV6-5; len: 13; j_gene: TRBJ2-1; CDR3aa: ASSYSAGDYNEQF
v_gene: TRBV7-3; len: 15; j_gene: TRBJ1-1; CDR3aa: ASSLWFRGQQNTEAF
v_gene: TRBV7-2; len: 13; j_gene: TRBJ2-1; CDR3aa: ASSLEGFGYNEQF
v_gene: TRBV7-9; len: 14; j_gene: TRBJ1-1; CDR3aa: ASSHPMRGTNTEAF
v_gene: TRBV6-5; len: 12; j_gene: TRBJ1-4; CDR3aa: ASTKTGGGEKLF
v_gene: TRBV7-8; len: 14; j_gene: TRBJ1-2; CDR3aa: ASTLSLGPSDYGYT
v_gene: TRBV5-4; len: 10; j_gene: TRBJ2-6; CDR3aa: CGSSGANVLT
v_gene: TRBV19; len: 13; j_gene: TRBJ1-5; CDR3aa: ASRRPGQGNQPQH
v_gene: TRBV12-3/TRBV12-4; len: 10; j_gene: TRBJ1-3; CDR3aa: ASSFQGNTIY
v_gene: TRBV2; len: 12; j_gene: TRBJ2-7; CDR3aa: ASSSDRVTHEQY
v_gene: TRBV9; len: 11; j_gene: TRBJ1-1; CDR3aa: ASSVTVNTEAF